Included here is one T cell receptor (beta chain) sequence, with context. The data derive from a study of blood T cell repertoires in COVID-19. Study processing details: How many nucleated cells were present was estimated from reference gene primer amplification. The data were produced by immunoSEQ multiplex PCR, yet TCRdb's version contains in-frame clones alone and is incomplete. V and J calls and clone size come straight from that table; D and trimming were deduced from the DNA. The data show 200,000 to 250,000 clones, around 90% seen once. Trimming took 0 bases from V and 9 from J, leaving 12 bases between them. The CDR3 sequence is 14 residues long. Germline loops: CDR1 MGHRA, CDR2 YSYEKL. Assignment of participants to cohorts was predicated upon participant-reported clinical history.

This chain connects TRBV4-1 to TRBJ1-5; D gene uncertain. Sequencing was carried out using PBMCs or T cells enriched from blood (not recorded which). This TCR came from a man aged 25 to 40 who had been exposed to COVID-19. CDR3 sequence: CASSQEAAGRPQHF. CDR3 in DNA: TGCGCCAGCAGCCAAGAGGCAGCCGGGAGGCCCCAGCATTTT.